This T cell receptor beta chain comes out of a study of neoadjuvant anti-PD-1 for oral cavity cancer. As for time point: after neoadjuvant nivolumab, at surgical resection. Patients had HPV-negative, locally advanced oral cavity squamous cell carcinoma. Per the germline V gene, CDR1 is SNHLY and CDR2 is FYNNEI. Trimming pared 0 bases from V and 7 bases from J, leaving 18 bases between. The CDR3 length is 16 residues. Sequencing was performed with immunoSEQ multiplex PCR; in TCRdb, only in-frame clones are kept and a portion is missing. The sample has 11,000 to 15,000 clones; roughly 79% are singletons.

This sequence was found in a person aged 35-79 years with oral cavity squamous cell carcinoma. The source material was PBMCs, sampled after nivolumab (anti-PD-1) treatment. The gene calls are TRBV2 and TRBJ1-2, with D possibly matching TRBD1 (5 bases). The CDR3 bases are TGTGCCAGCAGTGAAGCCTTGGGGGGTGAGTCCTCTGGCTACACCTTC. This translates into CASSEALGGESSGYTF. Supplemented by reference TRBV2 and TRBJ1-2, the full variable domain reads EPEVTQTPSHQVTQMGQEVILRCVPISNHLYFYWYRQILGQKVEFLVSFYNNEISEKSEIFDDQFSVERPDGSNFTLKIRSTKLEDSAMYFCASSEALGGESSGYTFGSGTRLTVV.